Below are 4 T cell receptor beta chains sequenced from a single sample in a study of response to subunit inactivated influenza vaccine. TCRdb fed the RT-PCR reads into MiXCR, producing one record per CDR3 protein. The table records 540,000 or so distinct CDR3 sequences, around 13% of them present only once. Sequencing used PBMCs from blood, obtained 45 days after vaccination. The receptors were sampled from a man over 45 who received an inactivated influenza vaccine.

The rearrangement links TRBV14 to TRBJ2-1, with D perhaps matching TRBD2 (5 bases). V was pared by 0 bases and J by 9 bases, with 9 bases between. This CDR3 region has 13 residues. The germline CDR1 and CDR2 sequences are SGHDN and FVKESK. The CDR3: CASSQDLALEQFF. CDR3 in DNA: TGTGCCAGCAGCCAAGACCTAGCCCTTGAGCAGTTCTTC.

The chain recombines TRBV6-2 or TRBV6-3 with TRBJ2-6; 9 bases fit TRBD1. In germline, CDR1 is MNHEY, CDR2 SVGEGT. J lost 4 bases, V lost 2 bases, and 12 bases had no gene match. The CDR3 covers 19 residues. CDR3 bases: TGTGCCAGCAGTTACAGATACCGGGACAGGGCTTCCGGGGCCAACGTCCTGACTTTC. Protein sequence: CASSYRYRDRASGANVLTF.

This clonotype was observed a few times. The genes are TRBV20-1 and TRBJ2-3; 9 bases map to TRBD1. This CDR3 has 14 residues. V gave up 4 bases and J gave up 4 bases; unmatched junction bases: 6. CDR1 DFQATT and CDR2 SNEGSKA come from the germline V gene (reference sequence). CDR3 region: CSATGTGYPDTQYF. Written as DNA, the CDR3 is TGCAGTGCTACCGGGACAGGGTACCCAGATACGCAGTATTTT.

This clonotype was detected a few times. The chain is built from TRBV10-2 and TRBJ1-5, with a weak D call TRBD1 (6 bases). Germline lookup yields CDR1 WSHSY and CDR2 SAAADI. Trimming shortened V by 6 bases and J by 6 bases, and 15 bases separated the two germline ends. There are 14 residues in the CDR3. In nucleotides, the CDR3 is TGCGCCAGCAGGACAACAGGGTCCGTTCAGCCCCAGCATTTT. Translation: CASRTTGSVQPQHF.